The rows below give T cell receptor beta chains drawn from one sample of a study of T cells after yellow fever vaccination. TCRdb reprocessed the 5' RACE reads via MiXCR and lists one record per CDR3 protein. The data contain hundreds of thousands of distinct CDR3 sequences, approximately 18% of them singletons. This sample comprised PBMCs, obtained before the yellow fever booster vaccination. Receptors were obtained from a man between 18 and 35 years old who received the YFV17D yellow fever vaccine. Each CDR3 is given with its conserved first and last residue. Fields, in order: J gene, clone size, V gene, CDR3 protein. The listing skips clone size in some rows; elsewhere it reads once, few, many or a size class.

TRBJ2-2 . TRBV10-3 CAITQGVWGQGKIGNTGELFF
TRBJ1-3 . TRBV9 CASSSQGFAGNTIYF
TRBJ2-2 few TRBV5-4 CASRSPGQGSNTGELFF
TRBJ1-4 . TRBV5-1 CATNRGGANEKLFF
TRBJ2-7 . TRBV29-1 CSVVSVGTGAYEQYF
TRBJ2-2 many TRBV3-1 CASRRSSANTGELFF
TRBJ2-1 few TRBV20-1 CSAHGLAGGRPLNEQFF
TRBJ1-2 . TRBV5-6 CASSLGDRSRGYTF
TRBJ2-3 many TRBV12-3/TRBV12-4 CASSRRDTQYF
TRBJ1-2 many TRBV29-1 CSVDGGGGPNYGYTF
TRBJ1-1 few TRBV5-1 CASSFTGTSNTEAFF
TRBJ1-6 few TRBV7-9 CASSADGRNSPLHF
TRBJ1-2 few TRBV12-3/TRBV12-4 CASSPRPYGYTF
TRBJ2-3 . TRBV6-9 CPNWQSTDTQYF
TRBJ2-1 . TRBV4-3 CASSRALAGGLRSYNEQFF
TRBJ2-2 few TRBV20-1 CSAIWDGTGELFF
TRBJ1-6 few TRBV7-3 CASSIGGRRDSPLHF
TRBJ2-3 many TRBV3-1 CASSQASGSTDTQYF
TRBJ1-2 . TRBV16 CASSQFRGQESHTF
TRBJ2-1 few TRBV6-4 CASSRMGPDNEQFF
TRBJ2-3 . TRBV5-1 CASSDRAGTDTQYF
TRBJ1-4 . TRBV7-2 CASSLTSPGTGGDEKLFF
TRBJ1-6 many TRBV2 CASRDRASSYNSPLHF
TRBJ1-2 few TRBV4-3 CASSQDPGDYGYTF
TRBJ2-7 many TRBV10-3 CAISETEADEQYF
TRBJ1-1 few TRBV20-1 CSAPVRQGASAFF